The next 24 T cell receptor beta chains were all read from a single sample in a study of T cell responses to AZD1222 COVID-19 vaccine. Repertoires were generated with immunoSEQ multiplex PCR, while TCRdb's copy carries only in-frame clones and drops some. There are over 55,000 clones in the sample; roughly 80% occur only once, and roughly 6.5% lies in the top ten. This material consisted of peripheral blood, taken 28 days after the second AZD1222 dose. These receptors originate from an adult who received the AZD1222 COVID-19 vaccine.

The chain employs TRBV6-5 and TRBJ2-7, with D perhaps given as TRBD1 or TRBD2 (6 bases each). Trimming took off 0 bases at V and 4 bases at J, with 10 bases between the two ends. From germline, CDR1 is MNHEY and CDR2 SVGAGI. The length of the CDR3 is 14 residues. CDR3 in DNA: TGTGCCAGCAGTTACTCCCAGGGGAGGTACGAGCAGTACTTC. Its protein is CASSYSQGRYEQYF.

The CDR3 DNA follows: TGTGCCAGCAGTTATGGGGGCTACGCTAACTATGGCTACACCTTC. It translates to CASSYGGYANYGYTF. The chain employs TRBV6-2 or TRBV6-3 and TRBJ1-2; weak D call: TRBD1 (6 bases). This CDR3 contains 15 residues. V dropped 3 bases and J dropped 0 bases, with 11 bases sitting between them. CDR1 is MNHEY and CDR2 is SVGEGT in the germline V gene.

This chain links TRBV30 with TRBJ2-3; unclear D gene. V was clipped by 6 bases and J by 2 bases, with 3 bases between them. CDR3 length: 10 residues. CDR1 and CDR2 (germline): GTSNPN, SVGIG (reference sequence). The CDR3 DNA sequence: TGTGCCTGCAACACAGATACGCAGTATTTT. Amino acid sequence: CACNTDTQYF.

This clone was picked up one time. The rearrangement uses TRBV6-1 and TRBJ1-5, with D perhaps matching TRBD1 (5 bases). Germline-derived CDR1 and CDR2 are MNHNS and SASEGT. The ends were cut back, 2 bases at V and 1 base at J, with 9 bases in the middle. CDR3 size: 15 residues. CDR3 coding DNA: TGTGCCAGCAGTGAAAGTAACAGGAGCAATCAGCCCCAGCATTTT. Protein sequence: CASSESNRSNQPQHF.

The V and J genes are TRBV12-3 or TRBV12-4 and TRBJ2-7; 7 nucleotides line up with TRBD2. With 8 bases clipped from V and 6 bases from J, the junction kept 7 bases outside the gene matches. This CDR3 contains 12 residues. Here the CDR3 reads CASGATSVEQYF. CDR3 coding DNA: TGTGCCAGCGGGGCTACTAGCGTCGAGCAGTACTTC.

This clone was detected once. The chain recombines TRBV7-9 with TRBJ1-3; the D gene is possibly TRBD1 (5 bases). V was cut by 3 bases and J by 4 bases, with 22 bases left in between. This CDR3 has 18 residues. The germline CDR1 and CDR2 sequences are SEHNR and FQNEAQ (reference sequence). CDR3 coding DNA: TGTGCCAGCAGCTTTGAGCGTGGCGCAGGGTCTAGCGGAAACACCATATATTTT. This encodes CASSFERGAGSSGNTIYF. The whole variable domain, filled in from reference TRBV7-9 and TRBJ1-3, reads DTGVSQNPRHKITKRGQNVTFRCDPISEHNRLYWYRQTLGQGPEFLTYFQNEAQLEKSRLLSDRFSAERPKGSFSTLEIQRTEQGDSAMYLCASSFERGAGSSGNTIYFGEGSWLTVV.

This clone appeared a few times. The chain joins TRBV30 to TRBJ1-6; D might be TRBD1 (6 bases). This CDR3 region has 14 residues. The germline V and J ends were trimmed by 3 bases and 5 bases, with 11 bases remaining between them. CDR1 is GTSNPN, CDR2 SVGIG, per germline (reference sequence). The CDR3 loop is CAWSAGQDNSPLHF. The CDR3 nucleotides are TGTGCCTGGAGCGCGGGACAAGATAATTCACCCCTCCACTTT.

This chain links TRBV7-8 with TRBJ1-5; D possibly corresponds to TRBD1 (6 bases). V gave up 3 bases and J gave up 1 base, with 13 bases separating them. CDR3 length: 16 amino acids. Germline loops: CDR1 SGHVS, CDR2 FQNEAQ. The CDR3 spells CASSFDGQRSNQPQHF. Written as DNA, the CDR3 is TGTGCCAGCAGCTTTGATGGACAGAGAAGCAATCAGCCCCAGCATTTT. The variable domain in full, completed from reference TRBV7-8 and TRBJ1-5, reads GAGVSQSPRYKVAKRGQDVALRCDPISGHVSLFWYQQALGQGPEFLTYFQNEAQLDKSGLPSDRFFAERPEGSVSTLKIQRTQQEDSAVYLCASSFDGQRSNQPQHFGDGTRLSIL.

This clone occurred a few times. The chain links TRBV19 to TRBJ1-4; perhaps TRBD1 as D (5 bases). The CDR3 is 16 amino acids. The V gene's germline CDR1 is LNHDA and CDR2 SQIVND (reference sequence). Between the trimmed V and J ends, which lost 4 bases and 4 bases, there was a span of 16 bases. CDR3 amino acids: CASSSPGTPYNEKLFF. Written as DNA, the CDR3 is TGTGCCAGTAGTAGCCCCGGGACCCCGTATAATGAAAAACTGTTTTTT.

This clone turned up a few times. The rearrangement uses TRBV12-5 and TRBJ2-1; 8 bases agree with TRBD2. CDR1 is LGHNT and CDR2 is FRNRAP in the germline V gene. The junction had 6 bases not matched to a gene; V was cut back by 5 bases and J by 0 bases. The CDR3 totals 16 residues. The CDR3 DNA reads as TGTGCTAGTGGTCAGAAGCGGGGGAACTCCTACAATGAGCAGTTCTTC. Protein product: CASGQKRGNSYNEQFF. The entire variable domain, with the rest obtained from reference TRBV12-5 and TRBJ2-1, is as follows: DARVTQTPRHKVTEMGQEVTMRCQPILGHNTVFWYRQTMMQGLELLAYFRNRAPLDDSGMPKDRFSAEMPDATLATLKIQPSEPRDSAVYFCASGQKRGNSYNEQFFGPGTRLTVL.

V usage is TRBV2 and J usage is TRBJ1-2; D might be TRBD1 (5 bases). Trimming pared 6 bases from V and 8 bases from J, leaving 16 bases between. Looked up from germline, CDR1 is SNHLY and CDR2 is FYNNEI. There are 13 residues in the CDR3. The CDR3 coding sequence is TGTGCCAGCAGGGATGGGGCCCTCGGCGGCTACACCTTC. Protein sequence: CASRDGALGGYTF.

In DNA form, the CDR3 reads TGCGCCAGCAGCCCTGACAGCCTACAGGACTATGGCTACACCTTC. Translating it yields CASSPDSLQDYGYTF. This sequence joins TRBV4-3 and TRBJ1-2; tentatively, D is TRBD1 (5 bases). The CDR3 is 15 amino acids. The V and J ends lost 4 bases and 3 bases respectively, with 15 bases between them. Germline-derived CDR1 and CDR2 are LGHNA and YSLEER.

The chain couples TRBV3-1 (or the pseudogene TRBV3-2) to TRBJ2-5; perhaps TRBD1 as D (5 bases). The CDR3 runs to 15 residues. Trimming left V 3 bases short and J 1 base short, with 12 bases between. Germline V gene lookup returns CDR1 LGHDT and CDR2 YNNKEL (reference sequence). CDR3 sequence reads: CASSHRVGSQETQYF. The CDR3, as DNA: TGTGCCAGCAGCCACAGGGTAGGATCCCAAGAGACCCAGTACTTC.

This clone has a single count. The V and J genes are TRBV4-2 and TRBJ1-4; D remains ambiguous. V was shortened by 1 base and J by 8 bases, with 8 bases between the two germline ends. Germline V lookup: CDR1 LGHNA, CDR2 YNFKEQ. The CDR3 sequence is 13 residues long. CDR3: CASSQVRDEKLFF. The CDR3 coding sequence is TGTGCCAGCAGCCAAGTAAGAGACGAAAAACTGTTTTTT.

The CDR3 spells CSVTGQGPDTQYF. CDR3 in DNA: TGCAGCGTTACAGGACAGGGCCCAGATACGCAGTATTTT. This chain links TRBV29-1 with TRBJ2-3; TRBD1 aligns across 8 bases. The CDR3 contains 13 residues. With V trimmed by 5 bases and J by 4 bases, 5 bases remained unmatched. Germline V gives CDR1 SQVTM, CDR2 ANQGSEA.

This chain connects TRBV7-2 to TRBJ2-3; D might be TRBD2 (5 bases). From germline, CDR1 is SGHTA and CDR2 FQGNSA. The CDR3 runs 13 residues. The V end was cut by 4 bases, the J end by 10 bases, with 15 bases between. The DNA of the CDR3 is TGTGCCAGCAGCTCACTGGACTCCCTAGCGCAGTATTTT. As protein: CASSSLDSLAQYF.

This chain links TRBV7-9 with TRBJ1-4, with D possibly matching TRBD1 (6 bases). Trimming took off 5 bases at V and 4 bases at J, with 14 bases between the two ends. The germline gives CDR1 SEHNR, CDR2 FQNEAQ (reference sequence). The length of the CDR3 is 15 residues. In DNA, the CDR3 is TGTGCCAGCAGCCAAGTGGACAGTATTAATGAAAAACTGTTTTTT. Its protein product is CASSQVDSINEKLFF.

This chain uses TRBV28 with TRBJ1-2; no clear D gene. The CDR3 has 14 amino acids. Germline assignment: CDR1 MDHEN and CDR2 SYDVKM. With 11 bases removed from V and 2 bases from J, the gap between germline ends came to 18 bases. This chain's CDR3 is CAAAGPIQNYGYTF. In DNA form, the CDR3 reads TGTGCCGCCGCTGGGCCTATCCAGAACTATGGCTACACCTTC.

This clone has just one count. This chain connects TRBV7-2 to TRBJ2-3; 9 positions match TRBD2. Trimming removed 3 bases from V and 1 base from J; junction bases left unmatched: 2. CDR1 is SGHTA, CDR2 FQGNSA, per germline. The CDR3 totals 15 residues. The CDR3 spells CASSFLAGGTDTQYF. As DNA, the CDR3 is TGTGCCAGCAGCTTTTTAGCGGGGGGCACAGATACGCAGTATTTT.

This clone showed up just a few times. In nucleotides, the CDR3 is TGTGCCAGCTCACGGGACAGGGGGACCTACGAGCAGTACTTC. Translating gives CASSRDRGTYEQYF. This rearrangement joins TRBV18 to TRBJ2-7, with 11 bases fitting TRBD1. The junction had 1 base not matched to a gene; V was cut back by 4 bases and J by 2 bases. The CDR3 sequence is 14 residues long. Germline V CDR1 and CDR2: KGHSH, LQKENI.

The chain has TRBV5-6 and TRBJ1-2, with D tentatively TRBD1 (6 bases). CDR1 and CDR2 from the germline V gene are SGHDT and YYEEEE. The ends were cut back, 4 bases at V and 8 bases at J, with 18 bases in the middle. CDR3 length equals 14 residues. CDR3 bases: TGTGCCAGCAGCGGACCCAGGGGTGGGGACGGCTACACCTTC. This translates into CASSGPRGGDGYTF.

This chain connects TRBV7-9 to TRBJ1-1; D is perhaps TRBD1 (6 bases). The germline V and J ends were trimmed by 5 bases and 6 bases, with 13 bases remaining between them. CDR1 is SEHNR, CDR2 FQNEAQ, per germline (reference sequence). The CDR3 has 13 amino acids. This chain's CDR3 is CASSHLDRAEAFF. The CDR3 DNA sequence: TGTGCCAGCAGCCATCTGGACAGAGCTGAAGCTTTCTTT.

This chain links TRBV7-9 with TRBJ1-5; D uncertain. The CDR3 contains 15 residues. Trimming cost V 4 bases and J 8 bases, with 18 bases left between them. Germline CDR1 reads SEHNR; CDR2 reads FQNEAQ (reference sequence). The CDR3 DNA sequence: TGTGCCAGCAGCTCCACGACAAAGACTGGTGAGCCCCAGCATTTT. This sequence encodes CASSSTTKTGEPQHF.

The chain couples TRBV24-1 to TRBJ1-1; D is unclear. Germline CDR1 and CDR2: KGHDR and SFDVKD. The CDR3 sequence is 11 residues long. The V end was cut by 6 bases, the J end by 6 bases, with 7 bases between. The CDR3 DNA is TGTGCCACCAGTAATGGGGCTGAAGCTTTCTTT. It translates to CATSNGAEAFF.